The 23 T cell receptor beta chains presented below share a single source sample, sequenced in a study of a mutant IDH1 vaccine in newly diagnosed glioma. Profiling relied on immunoSEQ multiplex PCR, and the TCRdb table lists in-frame clones only, not all of them. The table shows about 94,000 clones, with around nine tenths occurring only once. Their recognized antigens are unknown. Time point denoted: week 47, end of study. A single vaccine dose contained 300 ug of mutant IDH1 20-mer peptide, and topical imiquimod was used with it. The sequences come from PBMCs, collected from a glioma patient whose treatment included an IDH1 peptide vaccine. The receptors stem from a woman aged 50 to 65 with glioma.

The chain recombines TRBV27 with TRBJ2-5, with 8 bases fitting TRBD1. The CDR3 spans 15 residues. Trimming cost V 6 bases and J 5 bases; bases outside gene matches: 11. Germline CDR1 is MNHEY and CDR2 is SMNVEV (reference sequence). The CDR3 spells CASSPVDRARETQYF. In nucleotides, the CDR3 is TGTGCCAGCAGCCCCGTGGACAGGGCGAGGGAGACCCAGTACTTC.

The sample holds one count of this clone. Compared with germline, one end of the junction differs, possibly owing to a read error. The chain recombines TRBV5-1 with TRBJ2-2; D call uncertain. Germline loops: CDR1 SGHRS, CDR2 YFSETQ. The CDR3 is 14 residues long. CDR3 residues: CASGLAGVAGELFF. CDR3 bases: TGCGCCAGCGGCTTGGCTGGGGTAGCCGGGGAGCTGTTTTTT.

The V gene is TRBV7-9, the J gene TRBJ2-7, with D unresolved. Trimming cost V 4 bases and J 0 bases, with 10 bases left between them. The CDR3 contains 14 residues. Looked up from germline, CDR1 is SEHNR and CDR2 is FQNEAQ (reference sequence). The CDR3 DNA reads TGTGCCAGCAGCTCGATTTCTTACTCCTACGAGCAGTACTTC. Amino acids: CASSSISYSYEQYF.

V is TRBV6-5 and J is TRBJ1-6, with D possibly TRBD1 on 6 matching bases. The V and J ends lost 5 bases and 10 bases respectively, with 12 bases between them. Germline CDR1 and CDR2: MNHEY and SVGAGI. This CDR3 is 13 amino acids long. Here the CDR3 DNA reads TGTGCCAGCAGTCCTCTAGGGGGGTCACCCCTCCACTTT. It is translated as CASSPLGGSPLHF.

The chain uses TRBV5-1 and TRBJ1-1; D is unclear. The CDR3 loop spans 14 amino acids. Germline-derived CDR1 and CDR2 are SGHRS and YFSETQ. The V gene lost 6 bases and the J gene lost 0 bases, with 12 bases spanning the gap. DNA of the CDR3: TGCGCCAGCAACGCAGGCCAGCTGAACACTGAAGCTTTCTTT. Its translation: CASNAGQLNTEAFF.

V usage is TRBV12-5 and J usage is TRBJ2-1; D unclear. The CDR3 covers 12 residues. The V end lost 6 bases, the J end lost 4 bases, and 7 bases lay between the germline ends. The germline V gene has CDR1 LGHNT and CDR2 FRNRAP. For the CDR3, the DNA is TGTGCTAGTGGCCCCACATACAATGAGCAGTTCTTC. Protein: CASGPTYNEQFF.

The chain employs TRBV10-1 and TRBJ2-7; no clear D gene. The CDR3 extends over 11 amino acids. Germline CDR1 WNHNN, CDR2 SYGVQD (reference sequence). Trimming left V 3 bases short and J 3 bases short, with 3 bases between. The CDR3 sequence: CASSEGYEQYF. In DNA form, the CDR3 reads TGCGCCAGCAGTGAAGGCTACGAGCAGTACTTC.

The chain joins TRBV19 to TRBJ1-6; 7 bases agree with TRBD1. Germline V lookup: CDR1 LNHDA, CDR2 SQIVND (reference sequence). The CDR3 length is 16 residues. The J segment lost 2 bases and the V segment lost 4 bases, leaving 5 bases of the junction unmatched. Here the CDR3 DNA reads TGTGCCAGTAGTACCCAAGGGACAGCCTATAATTCACCCCTCCACTTT. It specifies CASSTQGTAYNSPLHF.

This clone was seen a single time. The chain joins TRBV2 to TRBJ1-5; 10 bases line up with TRBD1. V lost 6 bases to trimming and J lost 1 base; unmatched junction nucleotides: 9. This CDR3 contains 17 residues. Germline loops: CDR1 SNHLY, CDR2 FYNNEI. The CDR3, as DNA: TGTGCCAGCAGCGCGACAGGGGGCTCCCTAAGCAATCAGCCCCAGCATTTT. Translating it yields CASSATGGSLSNQPQHF.

The V gene is TRBV5-4, the J gene TRBJ2-1, with D hard to call. Between the trimmed V and J ends, which lost 6 bases and 1 base, there was a span of 11 bases. This CDR3 spans 14 amino acids. CDR1 and CDR2 from the germline V gene are SGHNT and YYREEE (reference sequence). The CDR3 DNA follows: TGTGCCAGCACCGATTACTCATCCTACAATGAGCAGTTCTTC. Protein: CASTDYSSYNEQFF. Together with reference TRBV5-4 and TRBJ2-1, the CDR3 gives the full variable domain: ETGVTQSPTHLIKTRGQQVTLRCSSQSGHNTVSWYQQALGQGPQFIFQYYREEENGRGNFPPRFSGLQFPNYSSELNVNALELDDSALYLCASTDYSSYNEQFFGPGTRLTVL.

This clone came up once. The CDR3 loop is CASSPGLEETQYF. CDR3 in DNA: TGTGCCAGCTCACCGGGACTTGAAGAGACCCAGTACTTC. The V and J genes are TRBV18 and TRBJ2-5, with D maybe TRBD2 (6 bases). The CDR3 is 13 residues long. The ends were cut back, 3 bases at V and 3 bases at J, with 8 bases in the middle. CDR1 and CDR2 (germline): KGHSH, LQKENI. Full variable domain (rest looked up from reference TRBV18 and TRBJ2-5): NAGVMQNPRHLVRRRGQEARLRCSPMKGHSHVYWYRQLPEEGLKFMVYLQKENIIDESGMPKERFSAEFPKEGPSILRIQQVVRGDSAAYFCASSPGLEETQYFGPGTRLLVL.

The CDR3 DNA reads TGTGCCAGCAGTTTCAGTCAGGGAGGTATCAATGAGCAGTTCTTC. This gives the protein CASSFSQGGINEQFF. This sequence joins TRBV27 and TRBJ2-1; the D gene is possibly TRBD2 (6 bases). Germline V gene data show CDR1 as MNHEY and CDR2 as SMNVEV (reference sequence). Trimming shortened V by 3 bases and J by 6 bases, and 15 bases separated the two germline ends. The CDR3 runs 15 residues.

The chain combines TRBV4-1 with TRBJ2-5; D possibly matches TRBD1 or TRBD2 (5 bases each). The germline V gene has CDR1 MGHRA and CDR2 YSYEKL. Deletions cut 2 bases from V and 3 bases from J, with 7 bases between. The CDR3 has 13 residues. For the CDR3, the DNA is TGCGCCAGCAGCCAAATGGGGGAAGAGACCCAGTACTTC. Its translation is CASSQMGEETQYF.

The gene calls are TRBV28 and TRBJ2-1, with D perhaps matching TRBD2 (5 bases). Germline-derived CDR1 and CDR2 are MDHEN and SYDVKM. V lost 3 bases to trimming and J lost 12 bases, with 12 bases between them. The CDR3 runs 12 residues. Written as DNA, the CDR3 is TGTGCCAGCAGTTTTATTAGCGAAGGGCAGTTCTTC. This sequence encodes CASSFISEGQFF.

The V and J genes are TRBV6-5 and TRBJ2-5; no clear D. V was clipped by 0 bases and J by 3 bases, with 8 bases between them. The CDR3 has 14 residues. CDR1 and CDR2 from the germline V gene are MNHEY and SVGAGI. In DNA, the CDR3 is TGTGCCAGCAGTTACTCGTACCTAAAAGAGACCCAGTACTTC. Its protein is CASSYSYLKETQYF.

This rearrangement joins TRBV11-1 to TRBJ2-5; D is possibly TRBD1 (6 bases). Germline-derived CDR1 and CDR2 are SGHAT and FQDESV (reference sequence). The length of the CDR3 is 14 residues. Trimming pared 7 bases from V and 5 bases from J, leaving 17 bases between. In nucleotides, the CDR3 is TGTGCCAGCACCCCAGTGCCAGGGGAGGAGACCCAGTACTTC. It translates to CASTPVPGEETQYF.

The J gene is TRBJ2-2, the V gene TRBV19; TRBD2 is a possible D gene (6 bases). V lost 5 bases and J 9 bases, leaving 22 bases between the germline ends. CDR3 length: 16 residues. Germline assignment: CDR1 LNHDA and CDR2 SQIVND (reference sequence). The CDR3 loop is CASSGGIYAPHRELFF. Here the CDR3 DNA reads TGTGCCAGTAGTGGCGGGATCTATGCCCCCCACCGGGAGCTGTTTTTT.

The rearrangement links TRBV10-2 to TRBJ2-5; 7 bases map to TRBD1. This CDR3 contains 14 residues. V shed 7 bases, J shed 5 bases, and the junction held 10 bases outside the gene matches. CDR1 is WSHSY, CDR2 SAAADI, per germline. CDR3 in amino acids: CASKGAAWWETQYF. CDR3 in DNA: TGCGCCAGCAAGGGGGCAGCTTGGTGGGAGACCCAGTACTTC.

The chain employs TRBV27 and TRBJ2-7, with a tentative D call TRBD1 (5 bases). From germline, CDR1 is MNHEY and CDR2 SMNVEV (reference sequence). The CDR3 runs 13 residues. Trimming took 4 bases from V and 6 from J, leaving 13 bases between them. The CDR3, as DNA: TGTGCCAGCAGTTCACGCCCAGGGCGCGAGCAGTACTTC. It specifies CASSSRPGREQYF.

This clone was counted a single time. The J gene is TRBJ2-7, the V gene TRBV7-9; 8 bases line up with TRBD2. The germline V gene encodes CDR1 SEHNR and CDR2 FQNEAQ (reference sequence). CDR3 length equals 14 residues. The V and J ends lost 4 bases and 1 base, in that order; junction bases with no gene match: 3. The CDR3 DNA sequence: TGTGCCAGCAGCTCAATAGCGGGGTCCTACGAGCAGTACTTC. Its protein is CASSSIAGSYEQYF.

This chain links TRBV5-4 with TRBJ2-1; 13 bases are shared with TRBD2. The germline CDR1 and CDR2 sequences are SGHNT and YYREEE (reference sequence). The CDR3 spans 14 residues. J lost 10 bases, V lost 1 base, and 2 bases had no gene match. The CDR3 sequence is CASSLTSGRVEQFF. The DNA for the CDR3 is TGTGCCAGCAGCTTGACTAGCGGGAGGGTCGAGCAGTTCTTC. The variable domain in full, completed from reference TRBV5-4 and TRBJ2-1, reads ETGVTQSPTHLIKTRGQQVTLRCSSQSGHNTVSWYQQALGQGPQFIFQYYREEENGRGNFPPRFSGLQFPNYSSELNVNALELDDSALYLCASSLTSGRVEQFFGPGTRLTVL.

This chain joins TRBV15 and TRBJ2-7, with D hard to call. This CDR3 is built from 12 residues. CDR1 is LNHNV, CDR2 YYDKDF, per germline (reference sequence). Trimming stripped 0 bases from V and 5 bases from J, with 5 bases between. The CDR3 DNA follows: TGTGCCACCAGCAGAGATGGTAACGAGCAGTACTTC. Protein sequence: CATSRDGNEQYF.

The chain uses TRBV5-1 and TRBJ2-2, with 8 bases lining up with TRBD1. This CDR3 region has 16 residues. CDR1 is SGHRS, CDR2 YFSETQ, per germline. J lost 6 bases, V lost 0 bases, and 7 bases had no gene match. CDR3 in amino acids: CASSLGGQVMAGELFF. CDR3 DNA sequence: TGCGCCAGCAGCTTGGGGGGACAGGTGATGGCCGGGGAGCTGTTTTTT.